This is a list of T cell receptor beta chains from one sample in a study of blood T cells in healthy people across ages. TCRdb reprocessed the 5' RACE reads via MiXCR and lists one record per CDR3 protein. The top ten hold 4% of the sample, which has approximately 1.5 million distinct CDR3 sequences, approximately 43% seen once. The sample comprised blood. The receptor set was obtained from a woman aged 18 to 35 in good health. Each CDR3 is given with its conserved first and last residue. D genes are given only for firm matches. A row's size may be missing; if present it is once, few, many or a size class.

NA	NA	TRBV7-2	TRBJ2-7	CASSPAVSLYEQYF	TGTGCCAGCAGCCCGGCGGTCAGCCTGTACGAGCAGTACTTC
TRBD2	NA	TRBV20-1	TRBJ2-7	CSARVTSGIAYEQYF	TGCAGTGCTAGAGTTACTAGCGGGATTGCGTACGAGCAGTACTTC
TRBD1	once	TRBV6-2/TRBV6-3	TRBJ1-2	CASSMPDRDGYGYTF	TGTGCCAGCAGTATGCCGGACAGGGACGGATATGGCTACACCTTC
TRBD1	many	TRBV6-5	TRBJ1-1	CASILQGATEAFF	TGTGCCAGCATTTTACAGGGGGCGACTGAAGCTTTCTTT
NA	many	TRBV12-3/TRBV12-4	TRBJ2-7	CASSSGAPYEQYF	TGTGCCAGCAGTTCAGGGGCCCCCTACGAGCAGTACTTC
NA	NA	TRBV7-6	TRBJ2-6	CASSLRGSGVNVLTF	TGTGCCAGCAGCTTAAGGGGGTCTGGGGTCAACGTCCTGACTTTC
NA	NA	TRBV5-6	TRBJ1-6	CASSLAWGRAPLHF	TGTGCCAGCAGCTTGGCCTGGGGGAGGGCACCCCTCCACTTT
NA	NA	TRBV20-1	TRBJ2-1	CSAGDPTESHNEQFF	TGCAGTGCTGGAGATCCAACGGAGAGTCACAATGAGCAGTTCTTC
NA	few	TRBV27	TRBJ2-7	CASSLKGTYEQYF	TGTGCCAGCAGTTTAAAGGGTACCTACGAGCAGTACTTC
NA	few	TRBV21-1	TRBJ2-5	CASSSGTSGSQETQYF	TGTGCCAGCAGCAGTGGGACTAGCGGATCCCAAGAGACCCAGTACTTC
NA	NA	TRBV29-1	TRBJ1-2	CSVTPTPLGYTF	TGCAGCGTCACCCCTACACCCTTGGGCTACACCTTC
NA	NA	TRBV7-2	TRBJ2-1	CASSATRANEQFF	TGTGCCAGCAGCGCGACTAGGGCCAATGAGCAGTTCTTC
TRBD2	few	TRBV20-1	TRBJ2-3	CSARLAGGVADTQYF	TGCAGTGCTAGGTTAGCGGGGGGTGTGGCAGATACGCAGTATTTT
NA	NA	TRBV4-1	TRBJ1-3	CASSVGRGRSGNTIYF	TGCGCCAGCAGTGTCGGGCGGGGTCGGTCTGGAAACACCATATATTTT
TRBD2	NA	TRBV11-2	TRBJ2-3	CASSRLRSSGSTDTQYF	TGTGCCAGCAGCCGTTTACGTTCTAGCGGGAGCACAGATACGCAGTATTTT
TRBD2	few	TRBV28	TRBJ2-3	CASSNRLAGVDTQYF	TGTGCCAGCAGTAATAGACTAGCGGGAGTTGATACGCAGTATTTT
NA	few	TRBV2	TRBJ2-2	CASKAERVHTGELFF	TGTGCCAGCAAGGCGGAGCGGGTGCACACCGGGGAGCTGTTTTTT
NA	few	TRBV7-8	TRBJ2-7	CASRTDLYEQYF	TGTGCCAGCAGGACGGACCTCTACGAGCAGTACTTC
NA	NA	TRBV28	TRBJ2-1	CASSLRPNEQFF	TGTGCCAGCAGTCTCCGACCCAATGAGCAGTTCTTC
NA	few	TRBV6-2/TRBV6-3	TRBJ1-5	CASRGTGFGQPQHF	TGTGCCAGCAGGGGGACGGGGTTCGGACAGCCCCAGCATTTT
NA	NA	TRBV7-9	TRBJ2-1	CASSGAAQETQFF	TGTGCCAGCTCTGGGGCGGCCCAAGAGACCCAGTTCTTC
NA	NA	TRBV6-6	TRBJ1-1	CASTQQGGNTEAFF	TGTGCCAGCACCCAACAGGGAGGGAACACTGAAGCTTTCTTT
NA	NA	TRBV4-3	TRBJ1-1	CASSQDRADPMNTEAFF	TGCGCCAGCAGCCAAGATAGGGCGGATCCCATGAACACTGAAGCTTTCTTT
NA	NA	TRBV10-1	TRBJ2-5	CASSESRIQETQYF	TGCGCCAGCAGTGAGTCGCGTATCCAAGAGACCCAGTACTTC
TRBD2	NA	TRBV28	TRBJ2-1	CASSGSGRSYNEQFF	TGTGCCAGCAGTGGAAGCGGGAGGAGTTACAATGAGCAGTTCTTC
TRBD2	NA	TRBV9	TRBJ2-7	CASSVQERGGNEQYF	TGTGCCAGCAGCGTGCAGGAGCGGGGGGGCAATGAGCAGTACTTC
NA	once	TRBV4-1	TRBJ2-7	CASSQGYGSLYEQYF	TGCGCCAGCAGCCAAGGGTATGGCAGTCTTTACGAGCAGTACTTC
NA	NA	TRBV6-2/TRBV6-3	TRBJ2-3	CASRAARGGFTDTQYF	TGTGCCAGCAGGGCTGCTAGGGGAGGATTCACAGATACGCAGTATTTT
TRBD2	NA	TRBV5-1	TRBJ2-1	CASSQAGTSGPYNEQFF	TGCGCCAGCAGCCAGGCCGGGACTAGCGGGCCTTACAATGAGCAGTTCTTC
NA	NA	TRBV6-2/TRBV6-3	TRBJ1-5	CASSPPTPSNQPQHF	TGTGCCAGCAGCCCGCCTACCCCTAGCAATCAGCCCCAGCATTTT
NA	NA	TRBV12-3/TRBV12-4	TRBJ1-6	CASRRQDNSPPHF	TGTGCCAGCAGAAGACAGGATAATTCACCCCCCCACTTT
NA	NA	TRBV29-1	TRBJ2-3	CSALPRRSTDTQYF	TGCAGCGCCTTACCCAGGAGAAGCACAGATACGCAGTATTTT
NA	few	TRBV10-3	TRBJ1-6	CAISRDDSYNSPLHF	TGTGCCATCAGCAGAGATGACTCCTATAATTCACCCCTCCACTTT
NA	NA	TRBV29-1	TRBJ2-1	CSVGRGASAYNEQFF	TGCAGCGTTGGACGAGGGGCCAGCGCCTACAATGAGCAGTTCTTC
NA	NA	TRBV7-9	TRBJ2-6	CASSLAAGIFSGANALTF	TGTGCCAGCAGTTTAGCCGCCGGGATTTTCTCTGGGGCCAACGCCCTGACTTTC
NA	NA	TRBV19	TRBJ1-5	CASKGAGNNRPQHF	TGTGCCAGCAAAGGGGCGGGGAACAATCGGCCCCAGCATTTT
NA	NA	TRBV18	TRBJ1-2	CASSQDYGYTF	TGTGCCAGCTCACAGGACTATGGCTACACCTTC
NA	NA	TRBV27	TRBJ1-1	CASSMAGSTEAFF	TGTGCCAGCAGCATGGCAGGGAGCACTGAAGCTTTCTTT
TRBD2	NA	TRBV14	TRBJ2-1	CASSRLTGGSYNEQFF	TGTGCCAGCAGCCGACTGACGGGAGGGTCCTACAATGAGCAGTTCTTC
TRBD1	few	TRBV6-5	TRBJ1-1	CASRQPGTGNTEAFF	TGTGCCAGCAGACAACCGGGGACAGGGAACACTGAAGCTTTCTTT
TRBD1	NA	TRBV4-2	TRBJ1-2	CASSPRYRGPYGYTF	TGTGCCAGCAGCCCTCGGTACAGGGGGCCCTATGGCTACACCTTC
NA	many	TRBV10-3	TRBJ2-3	CAISELADTQYF	TGTGCCATCAGTGAGTTAGCAGATACGCAGTATTTT
NA	NA	TRBV21-1	TRBJ1-4	CASSPWGTHNEKLFF	TGTGCCAGCAGCCCCTGGGGGACTCATAATGAAAAACTGTTTTTT
TRBD1	NA	TRBV6-2/TRBV6-3	TRBJ2-7	CASSYGRDRDYEQYF	TGTGCCAGCAGTTACGGTAGGGACAGGGACTACGAGCAGTACTTC
NA	few	TRBV9	TRBJ1-6	CASSQRRDSPLHF	TGTGCCAGCAGCCAACGTCGGGATTCACCCCTCCACTTT
NA	few	TRBV4-3	TRBJ2-7	CASSHDRTPYYEQYF	TGCGCCAGCAGCCACGACAGGACCCCCTACTACGAGCAGTACTTC
NA	NA	TRBV12-3/TRBV12-4	TRBJ2-5	CASNIFKSAQYF	TGTGCCAGCAACATATTCAAGTCGGCCCAGTACTTC
TRBD1	NA	TRBV25-1	TRBJ1-2	CASTRDSLYGYTF	TGTGCCAGCACCCGGGACAGCCTCTATGGCTACACCTTC
NA	NA	TRBV29-1	TRBJ1-2	CSVGGGRYGYTF	TGCAGCGTTGGCGGGGGTCGTTATGGCTACACCTTC
NA	NA	TRBV21-1	TRBJ2-3	CASPTPSTDTQYF	TGTGCCAGCCCCACCCCGTCCACAGATACGCAGTATTTT
NA	NA	TRBV24-1	TRBJ2-5	CATSDLFGKTQYF	TGTGCCACCAGTGATTTGTTTGGAAAGACCCAGTACTTC